This note documents a single TCR beta chain sequence. It has no known antigen specificity. No base quality information exists; no much larger clone differs at one position. Genomic DNA underwent TCRB CDR3 sequencing using the immunoSEQ assay. In the source study's methods: Only a few patient CD8+ clones larger than 1% matched published virus-specific TCRB sequences when compared against them. Only productive TCRB rearrangements were included in the analyses. Clonality was expressed as a Shannon entropy-based productive clonality index, with each clone defined by a unique TCRB CDR3 sequence. The template counts of each clone relative to the total templates per sample were used to calculate repertoire overlap between two samples. V-gene usage from TCRB sequencing and V-gene usage measured by flow cytometry were correlated (Spearman r of around 0.6). TCRdb mirrors the immuneACCESS table, restricted to in-frame sequences. Some clones are absent from its copies; in checked studies, under half trace to an unresolved V gene, and the reason for the others is unknown. V, J and clone size were drawn from that table, and D and trimming were deduced from the DNA. The sample table holds 15,000 to 20,000 clones, of which roughly four fifths were seen once. 17% of the sample rests with the top ten.

This record comes from a study of somatic mutations in cytotoxic T cells in rheumatoid arthritis (dated 2017 in TCRdb). Describing the broader study: Before any treatment started and right after they were diagnosed, patients gave peripheral blood samples (approximately 27 ml EDTA). Sorted V beta1+ cells also underwent TCRB sequencing, and some V beta antibody-stained T-cell populations were flow-sorted at nearly 100% purity on a FACSAria II or Sony SH800. To characterize clonality, the study used TCRB deep sequencing while asking whether somatic mutations are carried by expanded CD8+ T-cell clones in newly diagnosed, untreated rheumatoid arthritis. A total of 60 to 80 rheumatoid arthritis patients and some 18 healthy controls underwent TCRB deep sequencing. Patients and controls did not essentially differ in median age, which was nearly identical between the groups. What the research found in general, with its limitations: Viral specificity could not be ruled out by absence from virus-specific databases, and the antigen targets of the expanded CD8+ clones remained unknown. Rheumatoid arthritis patients and age-matched healthy controls did not significantly differ in CD8+ T-cell clonality. In patients, CD8+ clonality rose with age (Spearman r of about 0.51), which was not the case in healthy controls. The largest CD8+ clone made up more than 20% of CD8+ cells in about an eighth of the 65 patients, and blood and synovial fluid shared several identical CD8+ TCRB sequences.

Positive magnetic bead selection on an AutoMACS was used to isolate CD4+ and CD8+ cells, with flow cytometry used to check purity. After a first flow cytometry screen using a TCR V beta antibody panel, clonal expansions were characterized through TCRB deep sequencing of sorted CD8+ fractions. Isolation of peripheral blood mononuclear cells was done through Ficoll-Paque PLUS density gradient separation. Using Nucleospin Tissue or Tissue XS kits, DNA was extracted from CD4-enriched, CD8-enriched or PBMC samples, with quantification by a Qubit 2.0 fluorometer. The sequencing input was CD8+ T cells sorted from blood. The clonotype was recovered from a woman between 45 and 65 years old with rheumatoid arthritis.

The CDR3 corresponds to CAWSKRTGYKYNEQFF. The nucleotides read TGTGCCTGGAGCAAACGGACAGGGTACAAGTACAATGAGCAGTTCTTC. The receptor chain draws on TRBV30 and TRBJ2-1; 8 bases in the middle match TRBD1. Via the germline V gene (reference sequence), CDR1 is GTSNPN and CDR2 SVGIG. Trimmed from V: 3 bases; trimmed from J: 4 bases; junction bases lacking a gene match: 11. Its CDR3 holds 16 amino acids, cysteine through phenylalanine. The kept DNA is CDR3 alone, 48 bases in frame from the first base.